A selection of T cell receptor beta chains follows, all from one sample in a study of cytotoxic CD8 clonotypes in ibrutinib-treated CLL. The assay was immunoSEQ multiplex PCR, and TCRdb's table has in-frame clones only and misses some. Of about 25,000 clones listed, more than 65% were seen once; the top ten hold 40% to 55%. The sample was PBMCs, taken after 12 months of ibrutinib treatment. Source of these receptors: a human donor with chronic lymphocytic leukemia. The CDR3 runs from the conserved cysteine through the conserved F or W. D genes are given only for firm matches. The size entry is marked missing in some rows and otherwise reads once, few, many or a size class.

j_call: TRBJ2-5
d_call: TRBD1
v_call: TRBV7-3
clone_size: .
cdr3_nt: TGTGCCAGCGGGACAGGGGGCGTGGGGGAGACCCAGTACTTC
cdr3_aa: CASGTGGVGETQYF

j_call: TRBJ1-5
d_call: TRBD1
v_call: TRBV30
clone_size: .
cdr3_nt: TGTGCCTGGAGTGGGACAGGGGGCGGTTGGGGCAATCAGCCCCAGCATTTT
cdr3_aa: CAWSGTGGGWGNQPQHF

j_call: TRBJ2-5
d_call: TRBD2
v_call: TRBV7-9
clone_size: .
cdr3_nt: TGTGCCAGCAGCTATGGACTAGCGGGGGGGCAGGAGACCCAGTACTTC
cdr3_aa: CASSYGLAGGQETQYF

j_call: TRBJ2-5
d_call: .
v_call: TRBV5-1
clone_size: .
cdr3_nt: TGCGCCAGCAGCCCCAGGGACGTCCAAGAGACCCAGTACTTC
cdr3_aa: CASSPRDVQETQYF

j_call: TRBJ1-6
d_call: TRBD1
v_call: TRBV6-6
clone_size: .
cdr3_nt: TGTGCCAGCAGTTACTCGACCCAGGGGGGGAATTCACCCCTCCACTTT
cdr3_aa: CASSYSTQGGNSPLHF

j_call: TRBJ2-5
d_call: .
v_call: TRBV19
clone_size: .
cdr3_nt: TGTGCCAGCAGGGGGGGCAACCAAGAGACCCAGTACTTC
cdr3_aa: CASRGGNQETQYF

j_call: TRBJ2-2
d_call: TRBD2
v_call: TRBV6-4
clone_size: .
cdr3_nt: TGTGCCAGCAGTGACTCTAGCGGGGACACCGGGGAGCTGTTTTTT
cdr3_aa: CASSDSSGDTGELFF

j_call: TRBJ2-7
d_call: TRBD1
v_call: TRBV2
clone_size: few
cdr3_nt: TGTGCCAGCAAGAGACAGGGAGACTACGAGCAGTACTTC
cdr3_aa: CASKRQGDYEQYF

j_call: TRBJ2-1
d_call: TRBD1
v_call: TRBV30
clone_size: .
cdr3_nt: TGTGCCGCGGACACAGGGGCAGGGGAGTTCTTC
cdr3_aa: CAADTGAGEFF

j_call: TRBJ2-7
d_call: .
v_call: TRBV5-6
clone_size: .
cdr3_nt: TGTGCCAGCAGCCAGACAGCCGCCTCGGTGCAGTACTTC
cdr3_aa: CASSQTAASVQYF

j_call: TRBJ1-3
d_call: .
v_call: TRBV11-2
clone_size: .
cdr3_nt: TGTGCCAGCAGCTTACGGGGCAGCAGAAACACCATATATTTT
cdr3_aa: CASSLRGSRNTIYF

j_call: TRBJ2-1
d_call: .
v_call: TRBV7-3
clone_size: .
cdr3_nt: TGTGCCAGCAGATCCGGCGGACCAGGGCTCAATGAGCAGTTCTTC
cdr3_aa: CASRSGGPGLNEQFF

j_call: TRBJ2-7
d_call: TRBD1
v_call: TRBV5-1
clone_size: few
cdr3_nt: TGCGCCAGCAGCTTGGAAATCGGACAGGCGGACGAGCAGTACTTC
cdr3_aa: CASSLEIGQADEQYF

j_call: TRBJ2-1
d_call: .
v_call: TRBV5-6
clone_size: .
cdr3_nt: TGTGCCAGCAGCTTAGGCAGGGGTTACAATGAGCAGTTCTTC
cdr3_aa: CASSLGRGYNEQFF

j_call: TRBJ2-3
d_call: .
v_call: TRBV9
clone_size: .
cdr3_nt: TGTGCCAGCAGCGTAGCTCCTGGAGCTATCACAGATACGCAGTATTTT
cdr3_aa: CASSVAPGAITDTQYF

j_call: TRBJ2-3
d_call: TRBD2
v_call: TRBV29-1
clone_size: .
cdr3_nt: TGCAGCGGTAGCGGGGGGTGGGGCACAGATACGCAGTATTTT
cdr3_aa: CSGSGGWGTDTQYF

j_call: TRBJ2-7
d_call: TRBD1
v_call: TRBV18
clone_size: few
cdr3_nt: TGTGCCAGCTCACCACCATTATATCGACAGGGTGGGTACGAGCAGTACTTC
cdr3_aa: CASSPPLYRQGGYEQYF

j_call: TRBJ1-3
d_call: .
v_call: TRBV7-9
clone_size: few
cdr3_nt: TGTGCCAGCACCCCCAGGGGAAGCTCTGGAAACACCATATATTTT
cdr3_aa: CASTPRGSSGNTIYF

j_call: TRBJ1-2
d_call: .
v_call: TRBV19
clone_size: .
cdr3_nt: TGTGCCAGTAGTCTAGGGCGGTATGGCTACACCTTC
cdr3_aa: CASSLGRYGYTF

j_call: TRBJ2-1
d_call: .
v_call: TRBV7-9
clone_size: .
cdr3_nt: TGTGCCAGCAGCCCCTACAGGACCCGATACAATGAGCAGTTCTTC
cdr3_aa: CASSPYRTRYNEQFF

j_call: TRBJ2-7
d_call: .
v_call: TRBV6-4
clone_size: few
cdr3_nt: TGTGCCAGCACCGAAGGGCAGACCTACGAGCAGTACTTC
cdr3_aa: CASTEGQTYEQYF

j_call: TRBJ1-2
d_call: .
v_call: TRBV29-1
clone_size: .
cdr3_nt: TGCAGCGTTGAACGGGGGAACTATGGCTACACCTTC
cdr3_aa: CSVERGNYGYTF